These 20 T cell receptor beta chains were sequenced from one sample in a study of cytomegalovirus exposure and HLA in healthy donors. PCR involved 60 Vbeta and 13 Jbeta primers. The table came from immunoSEQ multiplex PCR; TCRdb's copy has only in-frame clones and leaves some out. The data hold approximately 150,000 clones, with more than 60% observed a single time. The sample consisted of PBMCs. These receptors were collected from a human donor in good health.

The V gene is TRBV4-1, the J gene TRBJ2-1; D may be TRBD2 (6 bases). Germline CDR1 reads MGHRA; CDR2 reads YSYEKL. V lost 3 bases to trimming and J lost 5 bases, with 17 bases between them. CDR3 length equals 16 residues. The CDR3 spells CASSQNPGVGDNEQFF. For the CDR3, the DNA is TGCGCCAGCAGCCAGAATCCGGGAGTAGGGGACAATGAGCAGTTCTTC.

The chain couples TRBV5-1 to TRBJ1-1; D gene unclear. Trimming pared 4 bases from V and 4 bases from J, leaving 8 bases between. This CDR3 comprises 12 residues. CDR1 SGHRS and CDR2 YFSETQ come from the germline V gene. CDR3 nucleotide sequence: TGCGCCAGCAGCCTAGGGAGCACTGAAGCTTTCTTT. It encodes CASSLGSTEAFF.

This clone was observed a single time. The V call is TRBV19, the J call TRBJ1-1; D is possibly TRBD1 (6 bases). Trimming cost V 8 bases and J 4 bases, with 23 bases left between them. Per the germline V gene, CDR1 is LNHDA and CDR2 is SQIVND (reference sequence). The CDR3 length is 16 residues. The CDR3 nucleotides read TGTGCCAGTTGGAGGGGGGGCTCGGGGTTTGCCACTGAAGCTTTCTTT. Translating gives CASWRGGSGFATEAFF.

J is TRBJ2-7 and V is TRBV29-1, with a tentative D call TRBD2 (5 bases). V gave up 1 base and J gave up 0 bases, with 13 bases separating them. Germline CDR1 SQVTM, CDR2 ANQGSEA. The CDR3 runs 15 residues. CDR3 coding DNA: TGCAGCGTTGAAGTGCGGGCATGGAACTCCTACGAGCAGTACTTC. It translates to CSVEVRAWNSYEQYF.

J is TRBJ1-1 and V is TRBV6-6, with 9 bases aligning to TRBD1. The junction had 7 bases not matched to a gene; V was cut back by 2 bases and J by 6 bases. CDR1 is MNHNY, CDR2 SVGAGI, per germline (reference sequence). This CDR3 has 15 amino acids. CDR3 in amino acids: CASSYTGQGWSEAFF. The CDR3 nucleotides are TGTGCCAGCAGTTACACAGGACAGGGGTGGTCTGAAGCTTTCTTT.

Note on this clone: One end of the junction is discordant with germline, which a read error may explain. The chain couples TRBV7-7 to TRBJ2-7, with a tentative D call TRBD2 (5 bases). The germline gives CDR1 SSHAT, CDR2 FNYEAQ (reference sequence). CDR3 size: 14 residues. Written as DNA, the CDR3 is TGTGCTAGCAGTCCGGAGGTGAGCTCCTACGAGCAGTACTTC. Its protein is CASSPEVSSYEQYF.

The rearrangement joins TRBV25-1 to TRBJ1-6, with D possibly matching TRBD1 (6 bases). Trimming cost V 10 bases and J 6 bases, with 16 bases left between them. Germline V gene sequence: CDR1 MGHDK, CDR2 SYGVNS. The CDR3 is made up of 14 amino acids. The CDR3 loop is CATKGQLPNSPLHF. Here the CDR3 DNA reads TGTGCCACAAAAGGACAGCTTCCTAATTCACCCCTCCACTTT.

V gene TRBV21-1 combines with J gene TRBJ1-6; TRBD1, as called in the table, went unchecked against the DNA. TRBV21-1 is termed a pseudogene. The CDR3 is 13 amino acids. DNA for the CDR3: TGTGCCAGCTACGGGCAGTCCGAAGGGGCCCTCCACTTT. Protein sequence: CASYGQSEGALHF.

The rearrangement joins TRBV6-5 to TRBJ1-6, with D possibly matching TRBD1 (6 bases). CDR1 MNHEY and CDR2 SVGAGI come from the germline V gene. There are 16 residues in the CDR3. V dropped 2 bases and J dropped 6 bases, with 14 bases sitting between them. The CDR3 nucleotides are TGTGCCAGCAGTTACGCGCAGGGGCGGAGTAATTCACCCCTCCACTTT. It specifies CASSYAQGRSNSPLHF.

This clone was counted between two and nine times. The chain joins TRBV7-2 to TRBJ2-7, with TRBD2 matching 7 bases. The CDR3 contains 15 residues. Per germline, CDR1 SGHTA and CDR2 FQGNSA. V shed 3 bases, J shed 2 bases, and the junction held 7 bases outside the gene matches. As DNA, the CDR3 is TGTGCCAGCAGCTTTGTATCGGGGAGGGCCTACGAGCAGTACTTC. It translates to CASSFVSGRAYEQYF.

Details on this clone: This may stem from a read error, because a much larger clone lies one nucleotide away. This chain uses TRBV6-6 with TRBJ2-2, with D unclear. The CDR3 length is 13 residues. Germline CDR1 MNHNY, CDR2 SVGAGI (reference sequence). Trimming removed 0 bases from V and 4 bases from J, with 3 bases in between. CDR3 sequence reads: CASSYSSTGELFF. The CDR3 bases are TGTGCCAGCAGTTACTCTAGCACCGGGGAGCTGTTTTTT.

This clone has only a few counts. V and J are TRBV2 and TRBJ1-3; D uncertain. V was trimmed by 7 bases and J by 0 bases, leaving 10 bases between them. The CDR3 length is 14 residues. Germline V lookup: CDR1 SNHLY, CDR2 FYNNEI. CDR3 bases: TGTGCCAGCACCGGACTGATCTCTGGAAACACCATATATTTT. It encodes CASTGLISGNTIYF.

The chain links TRBV4-2 to TRBJ2-7, with 9 nucleotides matching TRBD2. The CDR3 contains 16 residues. Germline V gene lookup returns CDR1 LGHNA and CDR2 YNFKEQ. V was clipped by 4 bases and J by 3 bases; unmatched bases: 10. CDR3 sequence (DNA): TGTGCCAGCAGCCCCCTCACAGGCGGGGGGGTCTACGAGCAGTACTTC. Amino acid sequence: CASSPLTGGGVYEQYF.

The V and J genes are TRBV11-2 and TRBJ2-3; D might be TRBD2 (6 bases). The CDR3 length is 14 residues. V was pared by 3 bases and J by 7 bases, with 14 bases between. Germline V gene data show CDR1 as SGHAT and CDR2 as FQNNGV. CDR3 protein: CASSFGGAGYTQYF. In DNA form, the CDR3 reads TGTGCCAGCAGCTTCGGAGGGGCCGGGTATACGCAGTATTTT.

V gene TRBV7-2 combines with J gene TRBJ1-1; D possibly corresponds to TRBD1 (5 bases). Trimming removed 5 bases at V and 4 bases at J, with 14 bases between. The V gene's germline CDR1 is SGHTA and CDR2 FQGNSA. The CDR3 runs 14 residues. The CDR3: CASSALREGTEAFF. The CDR3 DNA reads TGTGCCAGCAGCGCCCTCAGGGAAGGCACTGAAGCTTTCTTT.

J is TRBJ2-3 and V is TRBV5-6, with TRBD2 matching 8 bases. The CDR3 loop spans 15 amino acids. CDR1 is SGHDT, CDR2 YYEEEE, per germline. V lost 0 bases, J lost 4 bases, and 4 bases stayed unmatched. Here the CDR3 reads CASSLGAGDADTQYF. As DNA, the CDR3 is TGTGCCAGCAGCTTGGGAGCGGGGGATGCAGATACGCAGTATTTT.

This rearrangement joins TRBV10-3 to TRBJ1-2; D may be TRBD1 (5 bases). Trimming shortened V by 2 bases and J by 1 base, and 8 bases separated the two germline ends. The CDR3 totals 14 residues. Germline V CDR1 and CDR2: ENHRY, SYGVKD. The CDR3 nucleotides are TGTGCCATCAGTGAGAGACAGAATAACTATGGCTACACCTTC. Its translation is CAISERQNNYGYTF.

This CDR3 is CASSLGGASGGYNEQFF. The CDR3 bases are TGTGCCAGCAGCTTAGGGGGGGCTAGCGGGGGTTACAATGAGCAGTTCTTC. This rearrangement joins TRBV11-2 to TRBJ2-1; 10 nucleotides align to TRBD2. CDR1 SGHAT and CDR2 FQNNGV come from the germline V gene. J lost 4 bases, V lost 1 base, and 7 bases had no gene match. This CDR3 has 17 residues.

The V gene is TRBV5-4, the J gene TRBJ2-3, with 13 bases aligning to TRBD2. This CDR3 is built from 17 residues. Germline-derived CDR1 and CDR2 are SGHNT and YYREEE (reference sequence). After removal of 3 bases from V and 0 bases from J, the junction contained 4 bases not matched to a gene. CDR3 nucleotide sequence: TGTGCCAGCAGCTCGGGACTAGCGGGGTATAGCACAGATACGCAGTATTTT. Translating gives CASSSGLAGYSTDTQYF.

This clone appeared a few times. The chain uses TRBV27 and TRBJ2-2; no definite D call. V shed 4 bases and J shed 6 bases, with 9 bases lying between them. From germline, CDR1 is MNHEY and CDR2 SMNVEV (reference sequence). The CDR3 loop spans 13 amino acids. The CDR3: CASSWSPAGELFF. CDR3 coding DNA: TGTGCCAGCAGTTGGAGCCCCGCCGGGGAGCTGTTTTTT.